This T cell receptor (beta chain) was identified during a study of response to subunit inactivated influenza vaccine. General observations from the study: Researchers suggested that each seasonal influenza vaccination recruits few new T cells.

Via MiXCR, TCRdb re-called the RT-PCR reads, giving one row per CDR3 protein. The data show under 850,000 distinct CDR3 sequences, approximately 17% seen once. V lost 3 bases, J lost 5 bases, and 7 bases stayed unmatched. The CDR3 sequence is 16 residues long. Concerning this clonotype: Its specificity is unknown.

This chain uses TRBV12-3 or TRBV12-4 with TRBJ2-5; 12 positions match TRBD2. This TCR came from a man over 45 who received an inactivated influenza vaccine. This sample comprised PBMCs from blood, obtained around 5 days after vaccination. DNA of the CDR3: TGTGCCAGCAGTTTCCTAGCGGGGGGGCCATATGAGACCCAGTACTTC. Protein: CASSFLAGGPYETQYF.